This T cell receptor (beta chain) was identified in a study of T-cell memory formation after mild COVID-19. In this sample, this clonotype turned up many times. Its antigen is unidentified. TCRdb analysed the 5' RACE reads with MiXCR anew, one entry per CDR3 protein. The sample contains fewer than 700,000 distinct CDR3 sequences, about 20% of which appear only once. Germline V lookup: CDR1 SGHRS, CDR2 YFSETQ. V lost 5 bases and J 7 bases, leaving 10 bases between the germline ends. CDR3 size: 11 residues. General study results and limits: Whereas later expanders leaned CD4+, clones contracting day 15 to 85 showed a balanced CD4/CD8 makeup. Clonal second-wave expansions that peaked on day 37 had unconfirmed SARS-CoV-2 specificity. Those CD4+ clones that contracted were mainly in CM and EM (CD8+ ones in EMRA).

The source material was PBMCs or a T cell subset sorted from them (not recorded which). The sequence was collected from an adult woman who had mild COVID-19 (a few samples of this study predate the infection). Cell type and time point are not known. This chain connects TRBV5-1 to TRBJ2-7; no clear D gene. This chain's CDR3 is CASRGNGEQYF. CDR3 DNA sequence: TGCGCCAGCAGGGGGAACGGGGAGCAGTACTTC.